Presented here are 23 T cell receptor beta chains from one specimen sequenced in a study of T cell responses to AZD1222 COVID-19 vaccine (dated by TCRdb to about 2021). The method behind the library was the immunoSEQ multiplex PCR assay. This immuneACCESS table, as held by TCRdb, lists in-frame sequences with V and J called but not all clones. Of the missing ones, under half trace to an unresolved V gene in checked studies; the others have no known cause. Across this sample there are about 120,000 clones, with approximately 87% seen only once. The ten biggest clones cover 10% to 15% of the sample. The time point label corresponds to: baseline before first vaccination. Sequencing was performed on peripheral blood, taken on day 0 of AZD1222 vaccination. Receptors originate from an adult in good health.

CDR3 in DNA: TGTGCCAGCAGCTCCGCCGGACACCCGGGGAACATTCAGTACTTC. Encoded protein: CASSSAGHPGNIQYF. The chain carries TRBV7-9 and TRBJ2-4, with D perhaps TRBD1 or TRBD2 (5 bases each). CDR1 is SEHNR, CDR2 FQNEAQ, per germline (reference sequence). Trimming shortened V by 4 bases and J by 7 bases, and 17 bases separated the two germline ends. The CDR3 extends over 15 amino acids. Full variable domain (rest looked up from reference TRBV7-9 and TRBJ2-4): DTGVSQNPRHKITKRGQNVTFRCDPISEHNRLYWYRQTLGQGPEFLTYFQNEAQLEKSRLLSDRFSAERPKGSFSTLEIQRTEQGDSAMYLCASSSAGHPGNIQYFGAGTRLSVL.

For this clone: At the DNA level, this CDR3 is encoded by other sequences in the same sample as well. The chain couples TRBV27 to TRBJ2-5; TRBD1 might be the D (6 bases). This CDR3 contains 14 residues. Trimming pared 0 bases from V and 4 bases from J, leaving 9 bases between. CDR1 is MNHEY, CDR2 SMNVEV, per germline (reference sequence). CDR3 sequence (DNA): TGTGCCAGCAGTTTATCGAAAGGGGGAGAGACCCAGTACTTC. This gives the protein CASSLSKGGETQYF.

The J gene is TRBJ1-1, the V gene TRBV5-4; maybe TRBD1 (5 bases). Germline V gene data show CDR1 as SGHNT and CDR2 as YYREEE (reference sequence). The V end lost 2 bases, the J end lost 2 bases, and 13 bases lay between the germline ends. The CDR3 is 15 residues long. In DNA form, the CDR3 reads TGTGCCAGCAGCTTTCCTGGGACGGTCAACACTGAAGCTTTCTTT. Protein: CASSFPGTVNTEAFF.

The rearrangement joins TRBV12-3 or TRBV12-4 to TRBJ2-1; D might be TRBD2 (5 bases). This CDR3 is 13 amino acids long. V was shortened by 7 bases and J by 9 bases, with 16 bases between the two germline ends. The DNA for the CDR3 is TGTGCCAGCACTCTCCTGGCTAGCACTGAGCAGTTCTTC. Amino acid sequence: CASTLLASTEQFF.

Regarding this clone: One junction end disagrees with the germline gene, perhaps due to a read error. The chain combines TRBV3-1 (or the pseudogene TRBV3-2) with TRBJ2-1, with D uncertain. The length of the CDR3 is 11 residues. Germline values: CDR1 LGHDT, CDR2 YNNKEL (reference sequence). The CDR3, as DNA: TGTGCCAGCAGCCAAGAGCTAGTCTTACTCTTC. Translation gives CASSQELVLLF.

This rearrangement joins TRBV29-1 to TRBJ1-3; the D is unclear. The V gene's germline CDR1 is SQVTM and CDR2 ANQGSEA. The CDR3 has 13 amino acids. Trimming took off 6 bases at V and 0 bases at J, with 9 bases between the two ends. CDR3 amino acids: CSVMEYSGNTIYF. CDR3 nucleotides: TGCAGCGTCATGGAGTACTCTGGAAACACCATATATTTT.

This chain joins TRBV12-3 or TRBV12-4 and TRBJ1-6; TRBD1 might be the D (6 bases). This CDR3 has 13 residues. V was shortened by 6 bases and J by 8 bases, with 11 bases between the two germline ends. CDR3 coding DNA: TGTGCCAGCAGAAGACAGGTTGATTCACCCCTCCACTTT. This translates into CASRRQVDSPLHF.

The chain employs TRBV30 and TRBJ2-1, with TRBD2 matching 7 bases. V trimming: 2 bases; J trimming: 0 bases; junction bases outside the gene matches: 7. Germline lookup yields CDR1 GTSNPN and CDR2 SVGIG (reference sequence). The CDR3 extends over 16 amino acids. The CDR3 DNA follows: TGTGCCTGGAGTCCCTTAGCGGGCGTCTCCTACAATGAGCAGTTCTTC. Encoded protein: CAWSPLAGVSYNEQFF.

The V and J genes are TRBV4-3 and TRBJ2-7, with D unclear. Trimming stripped 1 base from V and 7 bases from J, with 14 bases between. Per germline, CDR1 LGHNA and CDR2 YSLEER. The CDR3 spans 14 residues. CDR3 residues: CASSQGKPPSEQYF. The CDR3 coding sequence is TGCGCCAGCAGCCAAGGGAAGCCTCCTTCTGAGCAGTACTTC.

The chain employs TRBV2 and TRBJ2-1; 14 nucleotides align to TRBD2. The CDR3 totals 15 residues. Losses at the gene ends were 3 bases for V and 10 bases for J; bases not matched to a gene: 5. Germline V gene sequence: CDR1 SNHLY, CDR2 FYNNEI. The DNA of the CDR3 is TGTGCCAGCAGTGATACGGGACTAGCGGGAGAAGAGCAGTTCTTC. It translates to CASSDTGLAGEEQFF.

V and J are TRBV27 and TRBJ2-7; no firm D call. The CDR3 extends over 13 amino acids. V was pared by 9 bases and J by 3 bases, with 15 bases between. Looked up from germline, CDR1 is MNHEY and CDR2 is SMNVEV (reference sequence). The CDR3 region is CASSITLSYEQYF. As DNA, the CDR3 is TGTGCCAGTTCCATCACTCTAAGCTACGAGCAGTACTTC.

This chain links TRBV3-1 (or the pseudogene TRBV3-2) with TRBJ1-6; D is unclear. CDR1 is LGHDT, CDR2 YNNKEL, per germline (reference sequence). The CDR3 has 14 amino acids. The germline V and J ends were trimmed by 4 bases and 7 bases, with 11 bases remaining between them. The DNA of the CDR3 is TGTGCCAGCAGCCTCCTAGGAGAGAATTCACCCCTCCACTTT. It translates to CASSLLGENSPLHF.

The table lists this clone with a count of one. This rearrangement joins TRBV19 to TRBJ1-3, with D possibly TRBD1 on 6 matching bases. In germline, CDR1 is LNHDA, CDR2 SQIVND (reference sequence). There are 13 residues in the CDR3. Trimming removed 8 bases from V and 7 bases from J, with 15 bases in between. The CDR3 nucleotides are TGTGCCAGTGTCCCACAGGGCAGGAACACCATATATTTT. This encodes CASVPQGRNTIYF.

The CDR3 DNA sequence: TGTGCCAGCAGCACTGGGACTAGCGAGACCCGGGATGAGCAGTTCTTC. Protein product: CASSTGTSETRDEQFF. The chain has TRBV9 and TRBJ2-1, with 10 positions matching TRBD2. The CDR3 has 16 amino acids. J was trimmed by 8 bases and V by 4 bases; bases with no gene match: 12. Germline assignment: CDR1 SGDLS and CDR2 YYNGEE.

V is TRBV5-1 and J is TRBJ1-3; 8 nucleotides match TRBD1. CDR3 length: 15 residues. V was pared by 1 base and J by 4 bases, with 4 bases of the junction left unmatched. CDR1 and CDR2 from the germline V gene are SGHRS and YFSETQ. For the CDR3, the DNA is TGCGCCAGCAGCTTGCAGGGGGCTCGCGGAAACACCATATATTTT. Translated, it gives CASSLQGARGNTIYF.

The rearrangement joins TRBV19 to TRBJ2-2; D perhaps matches TRBD2 (5 bases). Trimming took off 6 bases at V and 5 bases at J, with 16 bases between the two ends. The CDR3 covers 15 residues. Germline assignment: CDR1 LNHDA and CDR2 SQIVND (reference sequence). The CDR3 here is CASSFRRTPTGELFF. As DNA, the CDR3 is TGTGCCAGTAGCTTCCGGAGGACCCCTACCGGGGAGCTGTTTTTT.

The V and J genes are TRBV19 and TRBJ2-5; 9 positions match TRBD2. CDR1 LNHDA and CDR2 SQIVND come from the germline V gene (reference sequence). With V trimmed by 7 bases and J by 5 bases, 14 bases remained unmatched. The CDR3 sequence is 16 residues long. CDR3 amino acids: CASTSGTSPAGETQYF. The CDR3 coding sequence is TGTGCCAGTACTTCCGGGACTAGCCCAGCTGGGGAGACCCAGTACTTC.

This clone was counted only a few times. The J gene is TRBJ2-1, the V gene TRBV28; 7 bases are a match to TRBD2. V was pared by 2 bases and J by 0 bases, with 4 bases of the junction left unmatched. Per the germline V gene, CDR1 is MDHEN and CDR2 is SYDVKM. This CDR3 contains 16 residues. The CDR3, as DNA: TGTGCCAGCAGTTTACCAGTAGCGGGCTCCTACAATGAGCAGTTCTTC. Translation: CASSLPVAGSYNEQFF.

The V call is TRBV28, the J call TRBJ2-7; 7 bases agree with TRBD2. Germline assignment: CDR1 MDHEN and CDR2 SYDVKM. Trimming took 5 bases from V and 2 from J; bases not matched to a gene: 9. The CDR3 length is 15 residues. CDR3 amino acids: CASSVLGTNPYEQYF. The DNA of the CDR3 is TGTGCCAGCAGTGTCCTTGGGACTAACCCCTACGAGCAGTACTTC.

The gene calls are TRBV5-1 and TRBJ1-2; D perhaps matches TRBD1 (5 bases). CDR3 length equals 15 residues. Per the germline V gene, CDR1 is SGHRS and CDR2 is YFSETQ. V was clipped by 6 bases and J by 4 bases, with 19 bases between them. The CDR3 sequence is CASTRGGEVSYGYTF. Written as DNA, the CDR3 is TGCGCCAGCACCCGAGGAGGGGAGGTGTCCTATGGCTACACCTTC.

This clone has more than one count but fewer than ten. The chain employs TRBV5-5 and TRBJ1-3; D is perhaps TRBD1 (5 bases). V gave up 4 bases and J gave up 3 bases, with 14 bases separating them. Germline V gene sequence: CDR1 SGHKS, CDR2 YYEKEE (reference sequence). The CDR3 runs to 15 residues. CDR3 residues: CASSAAPGIGNTIYF. The CDR3 nucleotides read TGTGCCAGCAGCGCTGCCCCAGGGATTGGAAACACCATATATTTT.

The rearrangement links TRBV6-5 to TRBJ1-3; 8 bases are shared with TRBD1. Unmatched junction bases numbered 5, after V lost 8 bases and J lost 2 bases. The CDR3 loop spans 14 amino acids. Germline V gene sequence: CDR1 MNHEY, CDR2 SVGAGI. The CDR3 sequence: CASRTGKAGNTIYF. The CDR3 DNA reads TGTGCCAGCCGGACAGGGAAAGCTGGAAACACCATATATTTT.

The gene calls are TRBV19 and TRBJ1-5, with a weak D call TRBD1 (5 bases). Between the trimmed V and J ends, which lost 7 bases and 8 bases, there was a span of 12 bases. CDR3 length: 12 residues. The germline gives CDR1 LNHDA, CDR2 SQIVND (reference sequence). CDR3 loop: CASTDRGEPQHF. In DNA, the CDR3 is TGTGCCAGTACCGACCGAGGGGAGCCCCAGCATTTT.